This entry lists 23 T cell receptor beta chains sequenced from one sample in a study of neoadjuvant anti-PD-1 for oral cavity cancer. Time point: after neoadjuvant nivolumab, at surgical resection. Assay used: immunoSEQ multiplex PCR; TCRdb lists only in-frame clones, some missing. The sample consists of 11,000 to 15,000 clones, around 72% of them appearing once. The sample consisted of PBMCs, taken after nivolumab (anti-PD-1) treatment. The receptors derive from a person aged 35-79 years with oral cavity squamous cell carcinoma.

Only a few counts were recorded for this clone. This chain uses TRBV5-1 with TRBJ2-7, with 9 bases fitting TRBD1. Germline values: CDR1 SGHRS, CDR2 YFSETQ. J lost 1 base, V lost 3 bases, and 5 bases had no gene match. This CDR3 contains 15 residues. CDR3 region: CASSWGGQGSYEQYF. CDR3 DNA sequence: TGCGCCAGCAGCTGGGGGGGACAGGGATCCTACGAGCAGTACTTC.

The gene calls are TRBV5-1 and TRBJ2-5, with a tentative D call TRBD2 (6 bases). The CDR3 is made up of 13 amino acids. The germline V gene has CDR1 SGHRS and CDR2 YFSETQ. Trimming removed 3 bases from V and 8 bases from J, with 14 bases in between. In DNA, the CDR3 is TGCGCCAGCAGCTCCCCCGGGACTTCCACCCAGTACTTC. It specifies CASSSPGTSTQYF.

V and J are TRBV5-1 and TRBJ2-3, with 10 bases lining up with TRBD2. Looked up from germline, CDR1 is SGHRS and CDR2 is YFSETQ. The CDR3 length is 16 residues. The V gene end was trimmed by 4 bases and the J gene end by 2 bases; junction bases not matched to a gene: 7. The CDR3 nucleotides read TGCGCCAGCAGCCCCCCTCTAGCGGGAGACACAGATACGCAGTATTTT. It specifies CASSPPLAGDTDTQYF.

CDR3 in amino acids: CASSYGQGYNEQFF. CDR3 DNA: TGTGCCAGCAGTTACGGTCAGGGCTACAATGAGCAGTTCTTC. The rearrangement joins TRBV6-5 to TRBJ2-1, with D perhaps matching TRBD1 (5 bases). Germline CDR1 is MNHEY and CDR2 is SVGAGI. The CDR3 is 14 residues long. Trimming removed 2 bases at V and 3 bases at J, with 8 bases between.

The sample holds a few counts of this clone. J is TRBJ2-5 and V is TRBV6-6, with 10 bases lining up with TRBD2. The germline V gene has CDR1 MNHNY and CDR2 SVGAGI (reference sequence). This CDR3 spans 15 amino acids. Trimming at V came to 5 bases and at J to 4 bases, leaving 7 bases not matched to a gene. CDR3 protein: CASSPTSGTGETQYF. The CDR3 DNA sequence: TGTGCCAGCAGTCCCACTAGCGGGACAGGAGAGACCCAGTACTTC.

Only one count was recorded for this clone. The chain joins TRBV6-5 to TRBJ2-1, with D unresolved. Germline V CDR1 and CDR2: MNHEY, SVGAGI. CDR3 length: 11 amino acids. V lost 10 bases, J lost 5 bases, and 9 bases lay in between. CDR3 protein: CATATHNEQFF. CDR3 sequence (DNA): TGTGCCACGGCGACCCACAATGAGCAGTTCTTC.

This clone was recorded a few times. The chain carries TRBV28 and TRBJ1-5, with D perhaps matching TRBD1 (6 bases). The CDR3 loop spans 16 amino acids. V gave up 6 bases and J gave up 6 bases, with 21 bases separating them. Germline CDR1 and CDR2: MDHEN and SYDVKM. In nucleotides, the CDR3 is TGTGCCAGCAGCCGAGGGGGAGGGCGAGGGTCTCAGCCCCAGCATTTT. Translation: CASSRGGGRGSQPQHF.

This chain uses TRBV7-9 with TRBJ2-7; D gene unclear. The CDR3 has 11 residues. Germline V lookup: CDR1 SEHNR, CDR2 FQNEAQ (reference sequence). V dropped 5 bases and J dropped 6 bases, with 8 bases sitting between them. DNA of the CDR3: TGTGCCAGCAGCCCGAACAGCGAGCAGTACTTC. It codes for CASSPNSEQYF. Variable domain in full (rest from reference TRBV7-9 and TRBJ2-7): DTGVSQNPRHKITKRGQNVTFRCDPISEHNRLYWYRQTLGQGPEFLTYFQNEAQLEKSRLLSDRFSAERPKGSFSTLEIQRTEQGDSAMYLCASSPNSEQYFGPGTRLTVT.

The CDR3, as DNA: TGTGCCAGCAGTCCAGGGGGCCCGGGCAATCAGCCCCAGCATTTT. Its protein product is CASSPGGPGNQPQHF. The rearrangement joins TRBV6-5 to TRBJ1-5, with TRBD1 identical over 8 bases. There are 15 residues in the CDR3. Trimming removed 5 bases from V and 2 bases from J; junction bases left unmatched: 5. Germline V lookup: CDR1 MNHEY, CDR2 SVGAGI.

The chain uses TRBV28 and TRBJ2-5; 10 bases are a match to TRBD1. Germline CDR1 reads MDHEN; CDR2 reads SYDVKM. The V segment lost 4 bases and the J segment 4 bases; nucleotides outside the gene matches: 12. This CDR3 spans 17 amino acids. The CDR3: CASSYQGQGRLGETQYF. In nucleotides, the CDR3 is TGTGCCAGCAGTTACCAGGGACAGGGGAGACTGGGAGAGACCCAGTACTTC.

The chain joins TRBV19 to TRBJ2-6; 10 bases align to TRBD1. The V gene end was trimmed by 4 bases and the J gene end by 0 bases; junction bases not matched to a gene: 3. Germline V gives CDR1 LNHDA, CDR2 SQIVND (reference sequence). This CDR3 has 17 amino acids. The CDR3 is CASSTGQGVSGANVLTF. The CDR3, as DNA: TGTGCCAGTAGTACCGGACAGGGGGTCTCTGGGGCCAACGTCCTGACTTTC.

V gene TRBV10-3 combines with J gene TRBJ1-1; D not certain. Trimming took off 0 bases at V and 2 bases at J, with 7 bases between the two ends. The CDR3 length is 14 residues. Germline CDR1 and CDR2: ENHRY and SYGVKD. CDR3 nucleotides: TGTGCCATCAGTGAGTCGGCGGGAAACACTGAAGCTTTCTTT. Translating gives CAISESAGNTEAFF.

The rearrangement uses TRBV10-3 and TRBJ2-5, with 7 positions matching TRBD2. The ends lost 8 bases at V and 0 bases at J; junction bases unmatched: 3. The germline V gene encodes CDR1 ENHRY and CDR2 SYGVKD. This CDR3 region has 13 residues. As DNA, the CDR3 is TGTGCCATCCAGGGAGGGTACCAAGAGACCCAGTACTTC. It codes for CAIQGGYQETQYF.

The chain combines TRBV15 with TRBJ2-5; D is uncertain. The V and J ends lost 0 bases and 1 base respectively, with 6 bases between them. Germline values: CDR1 LNHNV, CDR2 YYDKDF (reference sequence). This CDR3 is built from 14 residues. CDR3 in DNA: TGTGCCACCAGCAGAGATTTGGCCCAAGAGACCCAGTACTTC. Protein product: CATSRDLAQETQYF.

The V gene is TRBV6-5, the J gene TRBJ2-2; the D is unclear. Germline assignment: CDR1 MNHEY and CDR2 SVGAGI. This CDR3 region has 12 residues. Trimming took 3 bases from V and 7 from J, leaving 6 bases between them. The CDR3 DNA reads as TGTGCCAGCAGTTATAGGGACGGGGAGCTGTTTTTT. Protein: CASSYRDGELFF.

This clone was seen just once. The chain is built from TRBV2 and TRBJ1-2; D possibly corresponds to TRBD1 (6 bases). Trimming took off 11 bases at V and 4 bases at J, with 20 bases between the two ends. Per germline, CDR1 SNHLY and CDR2 FYNNEI. The CDR3 is 14 residues long. The CDR3 is CAQKQTRDTYGYTF. The CDR3 nucleotides are TGTGCCCAGAAGCAAACCCGGGACACCTATGGCTACACCTTC. The variable domain in full, with the rest retrieved from reference TRBV2 and TRBJ1-2, is EPEVTQTPSHQVTQMGQEVILRCVPISNHLYFYWYRQILGQKVEFLVSFYNNEISEKSEIFDDQFSVERPDGSNFTLKIRSTKLEDSAMYFCAQKQTRDTYGYTFGSGTRLTVV.

This clone was observed a few times. V gene TRBV6-6 combines with J gene TRBJ2-2; D is perhaps TRBD1 or TRBD2 (5 bases each). This CDR3 contains 13 residues. With 8 bases removed from V and 1 base from J, the gap between germline ends came to 8 bases. The germline CDR1 and CDR2 sequences are MNHNY and SVGAGI (reference sequence). In DNA, the CDR3 is TGTGCCAGCGAGGGGCGGAACACCGGGGAGCTGTTTTTT. Protein: CASEGRNTGELFF.

The rearrangement joins TRBV15 to TRBJ2-7; 8 bases are shared with TRBD2. Germline CDR1 and CDR2: LNHNV and YYDKDF (reference sequence). V lost 1 base and J lost 1; bases outside the gene matches: 12. The CDR3 extends over 18 amino acids. The CDR3 DNA reads as TGTGCCACCAGCAGAGTGAGCGCGACTAGCGACGGATCCTACGAGCAGTACTTC. Translating gives CATSRVSATSDGSYEQYF.

The chain couples TRBV19 to TRBJ2-5; 10 nucleotides line up with TRBD2. This CDR3 has 15 residues. The germline gives CDR1 LNHDA, CDR2 SQIVND (reference sequence). The V segment lost 0 bases and the J segment 9 bases; nucleotides outside the gene matches: 7. The CDR3 sequence: CASSIDHRLAGAQYF. DNA of the CDR3: TGTGCCAGTAGTATAGATCATCGGCTAGCGGGGGCCCAGTACTTC. Together with reference TRBV19 and TRBJ2-5, the CDR3 gives the full variable domain: DGGITQSPKYLFRKEGQNVTLSCEQNLNHDAMYWYRQDPGQGLRLIYYSQIVNDFQKGDIAEGYSVSREKKESFPLTVTSAQKNPTAFYLCASSIDHRLAGAQYFGPGTRLLVL.

This clone was observed once. The chain combines TRBV5-4 with TRBJ1-2; 7 bases are shared with TRBD1. Germline assignment: CDR1 SGHNT and CDR2 YYREEE (reference sequence). With V trimmed by 2 bases and J by 9 bases, 13 bases remained unmatched. This CDR3 region has 15 residues. CDR3 residues: CASSLTTGRFKSYTF. Written as DNA, the CDR3 is TGTGCCAGCAGCTTAACGACAGGGAGATTTAAGAGCTACACCTTC.

This chain uses TRBV6-1 with TRBJ2-7, with 8 bases that match TRBD2. The J segment lost 2 bases and the V segment lost 7 bases, leaving 7 bases of the junction unmatched. The CDR3 contains 14 residues. Germline V gene sequence: CDR1 MNHNS, CDR2 SASEGT. The CDR3 DNA sequence: TGTGCCAGCACGTCACTAGCGGACGCCTACGAGCAGTACTTC. This translates into CASTSLADAYEQYF.

This chain joins TRBV7-2 and TRBJ2-7; TRBD1 matches at 10 bases. With V trimmed by 6 bases and J by 6 bases, 5 bases remained unmatched. The CDR3 is 13 amino acids. Germline V gene data show CDR1 as SGHTA and CDR2 as FQGNSA. The CDR3 sequence is CASSWDRGGEQYF. The CDR3 DNA follows: TGTGCCAGCAGTTGGGACAGGGGCGGCGAGCAGTACTTC.

V and J are TRBV19 and TRBJ1-2, with 8 positions matching TRBD1. The CDR3 is 15 amino acids. V lost 0 bases to trimming and J lost 8 bases; unmatched junction nucleotides: 8. CDR1 is LNHDA and CDR2 is SQIVND in the germline V gene (reference sequence). This CDR3 reads CASSIDGTGTRGYTF. The DNA of the CDR3 is TGTGCCAGTAGTATAGATGGGACAGGAACAAGAGGCTACACCTTC.